This T cell receptor (beta chain) appears in the sequencing data of a study of cytotoxic CD8 clonotypes in ibrutinib-treated CLL. The method was immunoSEQ multiplex PCR; TCRdb's version includes in-frame clones alone and lacks a portion of them. The sample contains some 130,000 clones, 80% to 90% of which appear only once. This CDR3 spans 14 amino acids. Trimming pared 5 bases from V and 2 bases from J, leaving 12 bases between. CDR1 MNHNY and CDR2 SVGAGI come from the germline V gene (reference sequence). This clone has just a few counts. This clonotype was sampled from a human donor with chronic lymphocytic leukemia. Sequenced material: PBMCs, taken after 24 months of ibrutinib treatment. The genes are TRBV6-6 and TRBJ1-2; D gene uncertain. The CDR3 loop reads CASSPFGLNYGYTF. CDR3 coding DNA: TGTGCCAGCAGTCCCTTTGGGCTGAACTATGGCTACACCTTC.